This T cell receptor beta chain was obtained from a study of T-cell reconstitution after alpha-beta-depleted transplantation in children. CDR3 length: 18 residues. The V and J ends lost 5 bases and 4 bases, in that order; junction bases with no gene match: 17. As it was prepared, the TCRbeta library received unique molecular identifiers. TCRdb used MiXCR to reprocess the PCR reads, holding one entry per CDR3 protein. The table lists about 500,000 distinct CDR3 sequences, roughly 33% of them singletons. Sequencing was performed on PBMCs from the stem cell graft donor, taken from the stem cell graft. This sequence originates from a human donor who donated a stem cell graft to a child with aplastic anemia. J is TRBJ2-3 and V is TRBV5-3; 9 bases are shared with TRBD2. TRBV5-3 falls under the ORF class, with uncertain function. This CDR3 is CARSSPVAGEIIADTQYF. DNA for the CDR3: TGTGCCAGAAGTTCTCCTGTAGCGGGAGAGATAATCGCAGATACGCAGTATTTT.